The sequence of this T cell receptor beta chain was determined in a study of naive and memory T cell subsets. Amplification of ligated cDNA took four PCR rounds with SP2 and nested alpha and beta constant primers. For blood and skin samples, reverse transcription used TCR alpha and beta constant primers. MiXCR, run by TCRdb on the 5' RACE reads, gives a single entry per CDR3 protein. The sample includes about 60,000 distinct CDR3 sequences, 8% of them seen just once. General study results and limits: The RNA method is potentially sensitive to activation and differentiation changes.

Trimming shortened V by 3 bases and J by 4 bases, and 12 bases separated the two germline ends. This CDR3 is 14 amino acids long. Per the germline V gene, CDR1 is MDHEN and CDR2 is SYDVKM. A UMI-containing oligonucleotide was joined by 3' ligation to the TCR cDNA template. Whole-blood samples were over 2 ml of peripheral blood from healthy adult volunteers. Reverse transcription used DNase-treated unsorted total RNA, aiming for about 1 to 1000 ng. There are many counts of this clonotype. What it binds is not known. The source is a female donor in good health. This chain joins TRBV28 and TRBJ1-2; possible D gene TRBD1, 5 bases. The CDR3 nucleotides are TGTGCCAGCAGTTTGGGGCCTGGGCCCTATGGCTACACCTTC. Amino acids: CASSLGPGPYGYTF.